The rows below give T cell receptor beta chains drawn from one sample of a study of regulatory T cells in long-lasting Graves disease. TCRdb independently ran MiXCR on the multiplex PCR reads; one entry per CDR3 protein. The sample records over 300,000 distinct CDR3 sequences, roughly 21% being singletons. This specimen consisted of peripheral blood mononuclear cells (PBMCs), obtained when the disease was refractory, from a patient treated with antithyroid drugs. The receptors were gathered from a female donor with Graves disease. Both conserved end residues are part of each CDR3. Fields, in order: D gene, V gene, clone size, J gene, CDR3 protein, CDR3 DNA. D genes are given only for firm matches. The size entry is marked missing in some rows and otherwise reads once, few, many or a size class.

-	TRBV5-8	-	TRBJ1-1	CASSLGLGGTEAFF	TGTGCCAGCAGCTTGGGCTTGGGTGGGACTGAAGCTTTCTTT
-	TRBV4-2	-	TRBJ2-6	CASSQVLVSGANVLTF	TGTGCCAGCAGCCAAGTTTTAGTCTCTGGGGCCAACGTCCTGACTTTC
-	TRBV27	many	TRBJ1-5	CASSSRGVRQPQHF	TGTGCCAGCAGTTCTAGGGGGGTACGGCAGCCCCAGCATTTT
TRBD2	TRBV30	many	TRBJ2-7	CAWSSGIIYEQYF	TGTGCCTGGAGCAGCGGGATAATCTACGAGCAGTACTTC
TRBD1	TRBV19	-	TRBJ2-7	CASSPATGSSYEQYF	TGTGCCAGTAGTCCGGCGACAGGGAGTTCCTACGAGCAGTACTTC
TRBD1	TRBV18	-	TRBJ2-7	CASSLGTEEQYF	TGTGCCAGCTCACTCGGGACAGAAGAGCAGTACTTC
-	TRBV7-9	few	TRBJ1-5	CASSLWDTDQPQHF	TGTGCCAGCAGCTTATGGGACACCGATCAGCCCCAGCATTTT
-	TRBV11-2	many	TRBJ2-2	CASSPHRDTGELFF	TGTGCCAGCAGCCCCCACAGGGACACCGGGGAGCTGTTTTTT
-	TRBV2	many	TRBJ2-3	CASSTYGRSTDTQYF	TGTGCCAGCAGCACCTATGGGCGTAGCACAGATACGCAGTATTTT
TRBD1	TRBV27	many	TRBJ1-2	CASSPRGPQSYGYTF	TGTGCCAGCAGTCCTAGGGGGCCTCAGAGCTATGGCTACACCTTC
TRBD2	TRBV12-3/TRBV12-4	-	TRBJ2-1	CASSLGIGRTYNEQFF	TGTGCCAGCAGTTTAGGAATCGGGAGGACCTACAATGAGCAGTTCTTC
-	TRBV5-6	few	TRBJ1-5	CASSYLRGRNQPQHF	TGTGCCAGCAGCTATCTCAGGGGACGCAATCAGCCCCAGCATTTT
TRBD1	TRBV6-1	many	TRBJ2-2	CASRILTGIHGELFF	TGTGCCAGCAGAATCTTGACAGGGATTCACGGGGAGCTGTTTTTT
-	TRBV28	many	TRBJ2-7	CASSFLGRYEQYF	TGTGCCAGCAGTTTTCTTGGCCGCTACGAGCAGTACTTC
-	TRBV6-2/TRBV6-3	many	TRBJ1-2	CASSSGRSNYGYTF	TGTGCCAGCAGTTCTGGACGGTCTAACTATGGCTACACCTTC
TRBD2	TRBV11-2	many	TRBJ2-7	CASSLDSEGLAGLPTYEQYF	TGTGCCAGCAGCTTAGATTCTGAGGGACTAGCGGGCCTTCCAACCTACGAGCAGTACTTC
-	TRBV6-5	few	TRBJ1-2	CASSYFWSPAGDGYTF	TGTGCCAGCAGTTACTTTTGGTCACCCGCAGGTGATGGCTACACCTTC
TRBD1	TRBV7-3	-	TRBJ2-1	CASSLTLTGAGEQFF	TGTGCCAGCAGCTTAACCCTCACAGGGGCCGGTGAGCAGTTCTTC
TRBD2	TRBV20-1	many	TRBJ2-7	CSATSGVSYEQYF	TGCAGTGCTACTAGCGGGGTCTCCTACGAGCAGTACTTC
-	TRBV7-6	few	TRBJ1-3	CASSLRVPGTGNTIYF	TGTGCCAGCAGCTTACGAGTCCCGGGGACTGGAAACACCATATATTTT